These 25 T cell receptor beta chains were sequenced from one sample in a study of OX40 agonist ivuxolimab in advanced cancers. Library generation was performed with the immunoSEQ multiplex PCR assay. TCRdb stores this immuneACCESS table with in-frame sequences only. Part of the clones is absent; in the studies checked, under half of the shortfall reflects unresolved V genes, and no reason is known for the rest. Within this sample are over 95,000 clones, with about 86% of them counted one time only. In total, the top ten clones hold around 1.6% of the sample. This specimen was CD4+ or CD8+ T cells sorted from blood, taken in a trial of the OX40 agonist ivuxolimab. The receptors originated from an adult with an advanced solid tumor such as melanoma, head and neck, liver or kidney cancer.

This chain uses TRBV4-3 with TRBJ1-1; D is unclear. Trimming removed 6 bases at V and 0 bases at J, with 14 bases between. The CDR3 sequence is 15 residues long. Germline CDR1 and CDR2: LGHNA and YSLEER. Here the CDR3 reads CASRERRTLNTEAFF. The CDR3 nucleotides are TGCGCCAGCAGGGAACGGAGGACCCTGAACACTGAAGCTTTCTTT.

J is TRBJ2-3 and V is TRBV23-1, with D unclear. TRBV23-1 is identified as an open reading frame with a role that is uncertain. V was trimmed by 4 bases and J by 6 bases, leaving 14 bases between them. This CDR3 is built from 14 residues. Here the CDR3 DNA reads TGCGCCAGCAGTCGTCCGCTTCTCGCGGATACGCAGTATTTT. It yields the protein CASSRPLLADTQYF.

This clone was detected only once. The J gene is TRBJ1-2, the V gene TRBV5-6, with 11 bases that match TRBD1. V dropped 0 bases and J dropped 6; count of bases not matched to a gene: 4. The CDR3 is 15 amino acids. Germline V gene lookup returns CDR1 SGHDT and CDR2 YYEEEE. CDR3 protein: CASSLVGTGGNGYTF. For the CDR3, the DNA is TGTGCCAGCAGCTTGGTAGGGACAGGGGGAAATGGCTACACCTTC.

The genes are TRBV5-5 and TRBJ1-4; TRBD1 matches at 11 bases. With 5 bases clipped from V and 2 bases from J, the junction kept 8 bases outside the gene matches. Germline V lookup: CDR1 SGHKS, CDR2 YYEKEE (reference sequence). The CDR3 length is 17 residues. CDR3 region: CASSTRTGGETNEKLFF. For the CDR3, the DNA is TGTGCCAGCAGTACACGGACAGGGGGCGAGACTAATGAAAAACTGTTTTTT. The full variable domain, with the rest looked up from reference TRBV5-5 and TRBJ1-4, is DAGVTQSPTHLIKTRGQQVTLRCSPISGHKSVSWYQQVLGQGPQFIFQYYEKEERGRGNFPDRFSARQFPNYSSELNVNALLLGDSALYLCASSTRTGGETNEKLFFGSGTQLSVL.

The CDR3 protein is CASSLLGGSQETQYF. The CDR3 nucleotides are TGTGCCAGCAGTTTACTTGGGGGGTCCCAAGAGACCCAGTACTTC. The J gene is TRBJ2-5, the V gene TRBV27; D may be TRBD2 (6 bases). CDR1 is MNHEY, CDR2 SMNVEV, per germline (reference sequence). V lost 2 bases to trimming and J lost 1 base, with 11 bases between them. CDR3 size: 15 residues.

The V gene is TRBV10-3, the J gene TRBJ2-2, with unresolved D. Trimming pared 0 bases from V and 3 bases from J, leaving 5 bases between. The CDR3 length is 14 residues. The V gene's germline CDR1 is ENHRY and CDR2 SYGVKD. The chain's CDR3 is CAISESHDTGELFF. The CDR3 coding sequence is TGTGCCATCAGTGAGTCGCACGACACCGGGGAGCTGTTTTTT.

This clone was counted once. The CDR3 loop reads CASSYPGQPYGYTF. In DNA form, the CDR3 reads TGTGCCAGCAGCTATCCGGGACAGCCTTATGGCTACACCTTC. The chain recombines TRBV4-2 with TRBJ1-2; 7 nucleotides match TRBD1. Trimming at V came to 5 bases and at J to 5 bases, leaving 8 bases not matched to a gene. In germline, CDR1 is LGHNA, CDR2 YNFKEQ. The length of the CDR3 is 14 residues.

This clone is a singleton in its sample. The chain joins TRBV6-1 to TRBJ2-1, with 15 bases fitting TRBD2. V lost 1 base and J lost 4; bases outside the gene matches: 5. CDR3 length: 18 amino acids. The germline V gene encodes CDR1 MNHNS and CDR2 SASEGT. Here the CDR3 DNA reads TGTGCCAGCAGTGAAGACGGGACTAGCGGGGGGTTGTACAATGAGCAGTTCTTC. Protein: CASSEDGTSGGLYNEQFF.

The CDR3 loop reads CASSLATSGGRNTGELFF. CDR3 coding DNA: TGTGCCAGCAGCTTGGCTACTAGCGGGGGGCGGAACACCGGGGAGCTGTTTTTT. This sequence joins TRBV5-6 and TRBJ2-2; 12 positions agree with TRBD2. The CDR3 length is 18 residues. The germline gives CDR1 SGHDT, CDR2 YYEEEE. V lost 0 bases to trimming and J lost 1 base; unmatched junction nucleotides: 4. Based on the CDR3 plus reference TRBV5-6 and TRBJ2-2, the full variable domain is DAGVTQSPTHLIKTRGQQVTLRCSPKSGHDTVSWYQQALGQGPQFIFQYYEEEERQRGNFPDRFSGHQFPNYSSELNVNALLLGDSALYLCASSLATSGGRNTGELFFGEGSRLTVL.

The rearrangement links TRBV7-2 to TRBJ1-4; 8 nucleotides agree with TRBD1. The CDR3 covers 14 residues. Trimming took 8 bases from V and 8 from J; bases not matched to a gene: 10. CDR1 is SGHTA, CDR2 FQGNSA, per germline. The CDR3 DNA is TGTGCCAGCCGCGACAGGGGTACTGGCGAAAAACTGTTTTTT. It encodes CASRDRGTGEKLFF.

The count of this clone is one. The chain carries TRBV15 and TRBJ2-2; TRBD2 agrees at 11 bases. J gave up 5 bases and V 6 bases, and 5 bases lay outside the gene matches. The CDR3 consists of 15 residues. The germline gives CDR1 LNHNV, CDR2 YYDKDF (reference sequence). CDR3 nucleotides: TGTGCCACCAGTAGACTAGCGGGAAGTACCGGGGAGCTGTTTTTT. It codes for CATSRLAGSTGELFF.

This chain joins TRBV6-6 and TRBJ1-2; D might be TRBD1 (5 bases). The germline V gene has CDR1 MNHNY and CDR2 SVGAGI (reference sequence). Between the trimmed V and J ends, which lost 6 bases and 3 bases, there was a span of 11 bases. The CDR3 loop spans 13 amino acids. The CDR3 DNA sequence: TGTGCCAGCAGGACGGCACAGGACTATGGCTACACCTTC. Amino acid sequence: CASRTAQDYGYTF.

The V gene is TRBV28, the J gene TRBJ1-2; perhaps TRBD1 as D (6 bases). Between the trimmed V and J ends, which lost 6 bases and 6 bases, there was a span of 17 bases. This CDR3 has 14 amino acids. Germline values: CDR1 MDHEN, CDR2 SYDVKM. In nucleotides, the CDR3 is TGTGCCAGCAGCGGACAGCCCAGCGGGAATGGCTACACCTTC. Translation gives CASSGQPSGNGYTF.

The V and J genes are TRBV28 and TRBJ2-7; D is uncertain. V gave up 2 bases and J gave up 0 bases, with 11 bases separating them. Germline-derived CDR1 and CDR2 are MDHEN and SYDVKM. This CDR3 region has 15 residues. DNA for the CDR3: TGTGCCAGCAGTTTACGCCCCAGTAGCTCCTACGAGCAGTACTTC. This gives the protein CASSLRPSSSYEQYF.

This rearrangement joins TRBV28 to TRBJ1-1; D gene uncertain. In germline, CDR1 is MDHEN, CDR2 SYDVKM. The CDR3 extends over 11 amino acids. V lost 6 bases and J 6 bases, leaving 8 bases between the germline ends. The CDR3 loop is CASRGKPEAFF. The DNA of the CDR3 is TGTGCCAGCAGGGGGAAACCTGAAGCTTTCTTT.

The CDR3 loop reads CASSEGQKETQYF. For the CDR3, the DNA is TGTGCCAGCAGCGAGGGACAAAAAGAGACCCAGTACTTC. The chain has TRBV11-2 and TRBJ2-5, with a tentative D call TRBD1 (6 bases). Germline CDR1 is SGHAT and CDR2 is FQNNGV. Trimming left V 5 bases short and J 3 bases short, with 10 bases between. This CDR3 comprises 13 residues.

V and J are TRBV6-1 and TRBJ2-1; TRBD2 matches 12 bases. The CDR3 length is 16 residues. With V trimmed by 4 bases and J by 5 bases, 6 bases remained unmatched. CDR1 and CDR2 (germline): MNHNS, SASEGT. The chain's CDR3 is CASSGGLAGGDNEQFF. CDR3 sequence (DNA): TGTGCCAGCAGTGGAGGCCTAGCGGGAGGGGACAATGAGCAGTTCTTC.

This clone was seen more than once but under ten times. This chain connects TRBV30 to TRBJ2-1; D unclear. Trimming pared 8 bases from V and 2 bases from J, leaving 4 bases between. The CDR3 contains 10 residues. Per the germline V gene, CDR1 is GTSNPN and CDR2 is SVGIG (reference sequence). The CDR3 DNA reads as TGTGCCGGACCCTACAATGAGCAGTTCTTC. It encodes CAGPYNEQFF.

The gene calls are TRBV7-2 and TRBJ2-7; 10 nucleotides align to TRBD2. CDR3 length equals 15 residues. Germline V CDR1 and CDR2: SGHTA, FQGNSA. After removal of 5 bases from V and 2 bases from J, the junction contained 6 bases not matched to a gene. The CDR3 loop reads CASSPKAGGPYEQYF. CDR3 bases: TGTGCCAGCAGCCCTAAAGCGGGGGGGCCCTACGAGCAGTACTTC.

The chain has TRBV4-3 and TRBJ1-4, with 9 bases fitting TRBD1. Germline trimming cut 4 bases from V and 4 bases from J; bases unmatched to any gene: 1. The CDR3 loop spans 14 amino acids. Germline CDR1 is LGHNA and CDR2 is YSLEER. In DNA form, the CDR3 reads TGCGCCAGCAGCCGACAGGGGGTTAATGAAAAACTGTTTTTT. It specifies CASSRQGVNEKLFF.

This clone has more than one count but fewer than ten. The junction departs from germline at one end; a sequencing error may be responsible. This chain's CDR3 is CASSGQGSRDTQYF. DNA of the CDR3: TGTGCCAGCTCAGGACAGGGCAGCAGAGATACGCAGTATTTT. The rearrangement links TRBV28 to TRBJ2-3; 8 bases map to TRBD1. The CDR3 is made up of 14 amino acids. Per germline, CDR1 MDHEN and CDR2 SYDVKM.

V gene TRBV7-2 combines with J gene TRBJ2-2; 10 bases agree with TRBD2. From germline, CDR1 is SGHTA and CDR2 FQGNSA. The CDR3 length is 17 residues. The J segment lost 7 bases and the V segment lost 5 bases, leaving 13 bases of the junction unmatched. The CDR3 DNA reads TGTGCCAGCAGCATGGACCCTAGCGGGAGAGGGAACGGGGAGCTGTTTTTT. This sequence encodes CASSMDPSGRGNGELFF.

The V call is TRBV6-6, the J call TRBJ1-1, with 9 bases aligning to TRBD1. Germline CDR1 MNHNY, CDR2 SVGAGI (reference sequence). Trimming at V came to 2 bases and at J to 4 bases, leaving 8 bases not matched to a gene. CDR3 length: 16 residues. CDR3 loop: CASSYPGTGSGTEAFF. For the CDR3, the DNA is TGTGCCAGCAGTTACCCTGGGACAGGGTCGGGCACTGAAGCTTTCTTT.

The chain joins TRBV27 to TRBJ2-5; D possibly corresponds to TRBD1 (6 bases). CDR1 is MNHEY and CDR2 is SMNVEV in the germline V gene (reference sequence). Trimming took off 3 bases at V and 2 bases at J, with 7 bases between the two ends. This CDR3 has 13 amino acids. Here the CDR3 DNA reads TGTGCCAGCAGTTTGGACAGACAAGAGACCCAGTACTTC. Translating gives CASSLDRQETQYF.

The chain uses TRBV6-6 and TRBJ2-5, with D tentatively TRBD1 or TRBD2 (6 bases each). Germline V gives CDR1 MNHNY, CDR2 SVGAGI (reference sequence). The length of the CDR3 is 14 residues. V was cut by 5 bases and J by 1 base, with 11 bases left in between. The CDR3 DNA reads TGTGCCAGCAGTCCCGGGGGCAGCCAAGAGACCCAGTACTTC. Translating gives CASSPGGSQETQYF.